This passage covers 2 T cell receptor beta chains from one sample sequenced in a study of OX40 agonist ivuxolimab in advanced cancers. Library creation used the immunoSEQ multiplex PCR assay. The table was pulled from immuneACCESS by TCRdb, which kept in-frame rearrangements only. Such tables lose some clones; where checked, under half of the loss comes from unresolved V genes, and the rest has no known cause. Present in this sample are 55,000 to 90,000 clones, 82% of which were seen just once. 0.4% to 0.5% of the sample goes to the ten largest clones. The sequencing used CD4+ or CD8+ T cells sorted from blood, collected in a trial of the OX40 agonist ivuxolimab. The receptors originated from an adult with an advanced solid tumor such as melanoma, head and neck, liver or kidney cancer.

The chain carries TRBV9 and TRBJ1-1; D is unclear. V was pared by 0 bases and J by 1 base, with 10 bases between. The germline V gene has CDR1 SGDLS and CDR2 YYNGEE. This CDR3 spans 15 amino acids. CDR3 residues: CASSVVAAKNTEAFF. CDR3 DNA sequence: TGTGCCAGCAGCGTAGTGGCAGCGAAGAACACTGAAGCTTTCTTT.

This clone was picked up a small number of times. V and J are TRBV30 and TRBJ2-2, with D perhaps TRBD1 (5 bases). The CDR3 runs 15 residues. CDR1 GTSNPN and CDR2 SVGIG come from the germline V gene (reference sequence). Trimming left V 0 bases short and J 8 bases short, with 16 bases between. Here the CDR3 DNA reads TGTGCCTGGAGTGTAACTGCCAGGCAGGGTGGGGAGCTGTTTTTT. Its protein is CAWSVTARQGGELFF.